A single sample is the source of the 10 T cell receptor beta chains below, sequenced in a study of metastatic and nonmetastatic thyroid tumors. Every patient was untreated before thyroid surgery. TCRdb re-clonotyped the PCR reads via MiXCR. The sample holds approximately 15,000 clones, nearly 35% seen once. Sequencing was performed on tumor tissue. The source of these receptors is a male donor with papillary thyroid cancer or a benign thyroid nodule (not recorded which). Some clones in this sample may be carry-over from other donors' samples.

This clone is judged medium-sized. The J gene is TRBJ1-1, the V gene TRBV6-1, with D uncertain. From germline, CDR1 is MNHNS and CDR2 SASEGT. The V gene lost 0 bases and the J gene lost 4 bases, with 12 bases spanning the gap. The CDR3 sequence is 15 residues long. The CDR3 here is CASSEAQGWSTEAFF. The CDR3 nucleotides read TGTGCCAGCAGTGAAGCGCAAGGCTGGAGCACTGAAGCTTTCTTT.

A word on this clone: At one end the junction does not follow the germline gene, possibly because of a read error. The rearrangement joins TRBV11-3 to TRBJ2-6, with 11 bases matching TRBD1. This CDR3 is built from 20 residues. Germline-derived CDR1 and CDR2 are SGHNT and YENEEA. CDR3 residues: CVSSDDRRDRGGSWANVLTF. In DNA, the CDR3 is TGTGTCAGCAGCGATGACCGACGGGACAGGGGGGGCTCTTGGGCCAACGTCCTGACTTTC.

Only a few counts were recorded for this clone. An end of the junction differs from the germline gene, which may be a read error. The chain is built from TRBV6-2 or TRBV6-3 and TRBJ2-7; 9 positions match TRBD1. The CDR3 contains 13 residues. The germline gives CDR1 MNHEY, CDR2 SVGEGT. This CDR3 is CSSSPRTGDEHYF. CDR3 nucleotide sequence: TGTTCCAGCAGCCCCAGGACAGGGGACGAGCATTACTTC.

By its share, this clone is medium-sized. The rearrangement uses TRBV20-1 and TRBJ2-7; 7 bases are a match to TRBD1. Germline lookup yields CDR1 DFQATT and CDR2 SNEGSKA (reference sequence). The CDR3 is made up of 12 amino acids. V trimming: 4 bases; J trimming: 3 bases; junction bases outside the gene matches: 3. The CDR3 region is CSAMGQFYEQYF. The CDR3 coding sequence is TGCAGTGCTATGGGACAGTTCTACGAGCAGTACTTC.

Relative to its sample, this clone is medium-sized. The genes are TRBV19 and TRBJ1-2; no firm D call. The ends were cut back, 9 bases at V and 4 bases at J, with 18 bases in the middle. The CDR3 consists of 14 residues. Germline V gives CDR1 LNHDA, CDR2 SQIVND (reference sequence). The CDR3 here is CASQGGERIYGYTF. In DNA form, the CDR3 reads TGTGCCAGCCAAGGAGGAGAGAGGATCTATGGCTACACCTTC.

This clone was detected only a few times. The CDR3, as DNA: TGTGCCACCAGCAGAGATCGTGATCCGAACAATCAGCCCCAGCATTTT. Its translation is CATSRDRDPNNQPQHF. The chain carries TRBV15 and TRBJ1-5; D is uncertain. Germline lookup yields CDR1 LNHNV and CDR2 YYDKDF (reference sequence). V lost 0 bases, J lost 3 bases, and 12 bases lay in between. This CDR3 spans 16 amino acids.

The chain employs TRBV5-1 and TRBJ1-3; TRBD1 matches 9 bases. CDR3 length equals 17 residues. Germline trimming cut 4 bases from V and 0 bases from J; bases unmatched to any gene: 8. The germline CDR1 and CDR2 sequences are SGHRS and YFSETQ. The CDR3 is CASSLGDRASSGNTIYF. The CDR3 nucleotides are TGCGCCAGCAGCCTGGGGGACAGGGCGAGCTCTGGAAACACCATATATTTT.

The sample holds many counts of this clone. This chain uses TRBV5-1 with TRBJ2-4; 7 positions match TRBD1. The CDR3 consists of 14 residues. Trimming cost V 4 bases and J 6 bases; bases outside gene matches: 7. Germline values: CDR1 SGHRS, CDR2 YFSETQ. CDR3 DNA: TGCGCCAGCAGCCTAACAGGGGACACAAACATTCAGTACTTC. Translation: CASSLTGDTNIQYF.

By share, this clone counts as medium-sized. The chain combines TRBV19 with TRBJ2-7; tentatively, D is TRBD1 (5 bases). The CDR3 consists of 14 residues. Germline V lookup: CDR1 LNHDA, CDR2 SQIVND (reference sequence). V lost 1 base, J lost 2 bases, and 9 bases lay in between. CDR3 sequence: CASSIAQTAYEQYF. CDR3 sequence (DNA): TGTGCCAGTAGTATAGCCCAGACAGCCTACGAGCAGTACTTC. Looking up the rest from reference TRBV19 and TRBJ2-7 gives the full variable domain: DGGITQSPKYLFRKEGQNVTLSCEQNLNHDAMYWYRQDPGQGLRLIYYSQIVNDFQKGDIAEGYSVSREKKESFPLTVTSAQKNPTAFYLCASSIAQTAYEQYFGPGTRLTVT.

The chain employs TRBV6-5 and TRBJ1-2; 8 bases align to TRBD1. Looked up from germline, CDR1 is MNHEY and CDR2 is SVGAGI. V gave up 4 bases and J gave up 9 bases; unmatched junction bases: 13. The CDR3 runs 15 residues. The CDR3 DNA reads TGTGCCAGCAGTTCCCTCCCCGGGACAGGAGATTGCTACACCTTC. Protein product: CASSSLPGTGDCYTF.